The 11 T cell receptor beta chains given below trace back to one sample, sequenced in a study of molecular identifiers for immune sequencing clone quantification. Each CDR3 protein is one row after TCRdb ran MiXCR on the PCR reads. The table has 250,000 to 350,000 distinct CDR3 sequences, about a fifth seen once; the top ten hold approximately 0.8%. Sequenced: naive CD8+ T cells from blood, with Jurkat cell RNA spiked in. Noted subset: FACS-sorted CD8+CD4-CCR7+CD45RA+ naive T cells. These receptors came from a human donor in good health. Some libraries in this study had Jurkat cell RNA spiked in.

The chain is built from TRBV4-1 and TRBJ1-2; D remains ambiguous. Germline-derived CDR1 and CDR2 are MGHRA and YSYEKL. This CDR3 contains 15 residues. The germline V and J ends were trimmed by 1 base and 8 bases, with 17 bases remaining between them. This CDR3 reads CASSQVSGTRSGYTF. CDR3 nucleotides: TGCGCCAGCAGCCAAGTGTCGGGAACAAGGTCAGGCTACACCTTC.

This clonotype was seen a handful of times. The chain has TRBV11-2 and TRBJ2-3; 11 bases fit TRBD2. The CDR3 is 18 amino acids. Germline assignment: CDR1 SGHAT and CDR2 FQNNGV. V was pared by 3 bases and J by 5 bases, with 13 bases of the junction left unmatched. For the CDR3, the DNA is TGTGCCAGCAGCTTCTCGCAGTTACTAGCGGGGGCTCTAGATACGCAGTATTTT. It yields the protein CASSFSQLLAGALDTQYF.

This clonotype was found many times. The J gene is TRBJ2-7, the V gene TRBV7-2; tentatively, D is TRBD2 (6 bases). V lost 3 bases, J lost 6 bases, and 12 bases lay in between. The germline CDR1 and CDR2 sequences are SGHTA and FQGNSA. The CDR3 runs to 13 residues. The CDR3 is CASSLGTAGEQYF. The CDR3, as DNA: TGTGCCAGCAGCTTGGGGACTGCGGGCGAGCAGTACTTC.

In DNA form, the CDR3 reads TGCAGTGCTAGAGACGAAGGACGAGAGCAGTTCTTC. Residues: CSARDEGREQFF. The chain couples TRBV20-1 to TRBJ2-1; D is undetermined. The CDR3 runs to 12 residues. Trimming pared 0 bases from V and 10 bases from J, leaving 10 bases between. Germline V gives CDR1 DFQATT, CDR2 SNEGSKA (reference sequence).

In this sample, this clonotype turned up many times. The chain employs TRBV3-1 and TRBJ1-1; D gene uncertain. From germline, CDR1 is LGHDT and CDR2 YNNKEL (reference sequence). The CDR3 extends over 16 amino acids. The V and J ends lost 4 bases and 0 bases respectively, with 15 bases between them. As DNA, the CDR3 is TGTGCCAGCAGCCCCTTTGGAGGCTCCCTGAACACTGAAGCTTTCTTT. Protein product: CASSPFGGSLNTEAFF.

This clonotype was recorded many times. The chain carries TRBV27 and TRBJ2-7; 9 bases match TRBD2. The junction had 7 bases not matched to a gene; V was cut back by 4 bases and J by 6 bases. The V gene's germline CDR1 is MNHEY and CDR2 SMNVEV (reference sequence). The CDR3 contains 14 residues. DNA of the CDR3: TGTGCCAGCAGTTCATTAGCGGGAGTTGGCGAGCAGTACTTC. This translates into CASSSLAGVGEQYF.

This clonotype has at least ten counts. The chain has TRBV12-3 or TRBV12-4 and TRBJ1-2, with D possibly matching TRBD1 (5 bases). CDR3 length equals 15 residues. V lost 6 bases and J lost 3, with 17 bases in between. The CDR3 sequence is CASSPGDYSYYGYTF. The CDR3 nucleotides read TGTGCCAGCAGCCCGGGGGACTACTCGTACTATGGCTACACCTTC.

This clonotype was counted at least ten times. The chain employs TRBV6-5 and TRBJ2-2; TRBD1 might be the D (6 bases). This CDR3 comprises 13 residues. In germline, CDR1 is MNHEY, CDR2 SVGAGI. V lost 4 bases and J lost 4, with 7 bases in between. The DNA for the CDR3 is TGTGCCAGCAGTTCCAGGGGCACCGGGGAGCTGTTTTTT. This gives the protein CASSSRGTGELFF.

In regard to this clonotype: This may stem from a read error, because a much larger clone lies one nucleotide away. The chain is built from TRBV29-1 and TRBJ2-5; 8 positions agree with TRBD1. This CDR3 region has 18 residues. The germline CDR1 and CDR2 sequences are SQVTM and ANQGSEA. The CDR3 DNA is TGCTGCGCAACTGAAGTGCTAGGACAGGGCGGGTTTAGAGAGACCCAGTACTTC. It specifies CCATEVLGQGGFRETQYF.

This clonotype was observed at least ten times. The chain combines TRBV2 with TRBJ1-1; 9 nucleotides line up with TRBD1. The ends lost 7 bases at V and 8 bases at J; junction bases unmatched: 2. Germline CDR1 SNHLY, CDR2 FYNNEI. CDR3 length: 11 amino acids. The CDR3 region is CASIGQGEAFF. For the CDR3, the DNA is TGTGCCAGCATTGGACAGGGGGAAGCTTTCTTT.

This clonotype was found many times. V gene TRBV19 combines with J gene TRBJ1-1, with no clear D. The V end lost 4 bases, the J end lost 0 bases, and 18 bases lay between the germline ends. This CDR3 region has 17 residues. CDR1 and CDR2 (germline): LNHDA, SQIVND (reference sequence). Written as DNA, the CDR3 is TGTGCCAGTAGTAAGATGGGAGGGATTTTCATGAACACTGAAGCTTTCTTT. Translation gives CASSKMGGIFMNTEAFF.